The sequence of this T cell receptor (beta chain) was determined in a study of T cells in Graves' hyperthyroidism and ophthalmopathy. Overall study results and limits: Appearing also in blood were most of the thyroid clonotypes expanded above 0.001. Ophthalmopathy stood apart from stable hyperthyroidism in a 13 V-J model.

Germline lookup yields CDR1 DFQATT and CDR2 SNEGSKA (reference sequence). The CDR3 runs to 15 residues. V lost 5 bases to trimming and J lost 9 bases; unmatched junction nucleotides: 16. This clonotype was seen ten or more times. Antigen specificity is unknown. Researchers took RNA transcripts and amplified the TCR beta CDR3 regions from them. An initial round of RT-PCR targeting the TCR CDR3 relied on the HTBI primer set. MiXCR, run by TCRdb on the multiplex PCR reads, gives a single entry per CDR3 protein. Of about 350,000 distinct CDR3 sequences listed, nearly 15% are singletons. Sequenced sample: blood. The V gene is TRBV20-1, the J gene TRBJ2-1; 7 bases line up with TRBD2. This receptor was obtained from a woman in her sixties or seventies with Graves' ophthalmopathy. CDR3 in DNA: TGCAGTGCTGAAATTGGACGCGGGAGTTTTGGTGAGCAGTTCTTC. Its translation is CSAEIGRGSFGEQFF.